This T cell receptor beta chain was identified during a study of blood T cell repertoires in COVID-19. Looking at the study overall: Acute and convalescent COVID-19 specimens originated in the United States, Italy and Spain. PBMCs, B-cell-depleted T cells, or T cells provided the cDNA or gDNA that made up the material.

Trimming cost V 0 bases and J 6 bases; bases outside gene matches: 5. Germline CDR1 reads MGHRA; CDR2 reads YSYEKL. The CDR3 covers 15 residues. Study processing details: Cell counts per sample came from amplifying reference gene primers. Assay: immunoSEQ multiplex PCR; the TCRdb copy retains only in-frame clones and omits some. The V and J calls and clone size come from that table; D and trimming were worked out from the DNA. The sample has about 210,000 clones; around 85% are singletons. The chain employs TRBV4-1 and TRBJ2-7; TRBD1 matches at 10 bases. This clonotype originated in a middle-aged man with acute or convalescent COVID-19. Sequencing used peripheral blood. The CDR3 reads CASSQDGTGALEQYF. Written as DNA, the CDR3 is TGCGCCAGCAGCCAAGACGGGACAGGGGCCCTCGAGCAGTACTTC.